These 2 T cell receptor beta chains were all obtained from the same sample, sequenced in a study of T-cell reconstitution after alpha-beta-depleted transplantation in children (TCRdb year 2016). The library was generated by PCR. The sample was run on an Illumina HiSeq 2500. TCR libraries were prepared with molecular barcoding, using unique molecular identifiers to normalize TCRbeta repertoire quantification. TCRdb's own reprocessing of the public reads used fastp at Q25 and MiXCR and kept productive beta chains. Rows with one shared CDR3 protein collapse into an entry with the most common genes and DNA. The sample records roughly 300,000 distinct CDR3 sequences, around 10% of which are singletons. Of the sample, less than 2.5% falls within the top ten clones. The sequences come from PBMCs from the stem cell graft donor, collected from the stem cell graft. The receptors stem from a human donor who donated a stem cell graft to a child with acute lymphoblastic leukemia.

This clonotype was detected ten times or more. This chain joins TRBV12-3 or TRBV12-4 and TRBJ1-2; D perhaps matches TRBD1 (5 bases). Trimming pared 7 bases from V and 3 bases from J, leaving 12 bases between. The CDR3 spans 13 residues. CDR3 in DNA: TGTGCCAGCACCATCGACAGTGACTATGGCTACACCTTC. This gives the protein CASTIDSDYGYTF.

This clonotype occurred many times. The chain couples TRBV29-1 to TRBJ2-2; D possibly matches TRBD1 or TRBD2 (5 bases each). The CDR3 sequence is 14 residues long. V was pared by 7 bases and J by 2 bases, with 14 bases between. CDR1 is SQVTM and CDR2 is ANQGSEA in the germline V gene. The CDR3 here is CSASRGVNTGELFF. Written as DNA, the CDR3 is TGCAGCGCCTCGAGGGGTGTTAACACCGGGGAGCTGTTTTTT.